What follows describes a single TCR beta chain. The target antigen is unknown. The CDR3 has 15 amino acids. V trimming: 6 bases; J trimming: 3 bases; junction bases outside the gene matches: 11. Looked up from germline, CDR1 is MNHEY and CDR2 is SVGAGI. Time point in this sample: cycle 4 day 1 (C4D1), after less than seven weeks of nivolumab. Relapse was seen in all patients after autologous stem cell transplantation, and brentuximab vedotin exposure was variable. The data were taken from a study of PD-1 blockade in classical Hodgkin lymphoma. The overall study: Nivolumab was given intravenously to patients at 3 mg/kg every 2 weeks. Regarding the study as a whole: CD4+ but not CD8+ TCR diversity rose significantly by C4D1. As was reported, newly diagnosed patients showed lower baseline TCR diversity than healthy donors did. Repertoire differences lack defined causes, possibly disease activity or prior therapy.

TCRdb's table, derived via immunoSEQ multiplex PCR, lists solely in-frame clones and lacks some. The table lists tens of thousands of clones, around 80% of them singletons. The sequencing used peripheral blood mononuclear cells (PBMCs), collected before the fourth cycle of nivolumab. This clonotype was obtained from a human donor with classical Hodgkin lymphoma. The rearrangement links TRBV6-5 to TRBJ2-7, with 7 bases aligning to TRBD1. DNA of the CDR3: TGTGCCAGCAGCCCCGGGTCGAGGGGGCTCTACGAGCAGTACTTC. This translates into CASSPGSRGLYEQYF.